This T cell receptor (beta chain) was recorded in a study of technical replicates of blood from a handful of donors. Germline V lookup: CDR1 MGHDK, CDR2 SYGVNS. The CDR3 covers 15 residues. The V and J ends lost 3 bases and 3 bases, in that order; junction bases with no gene match: 4. Assay: immunoSEQ multiplex PCR; the TCRdb copy retains only in-frame clones and omits some. This sample has over 55,000 clones; roughly 89% occur once, and the top ten carry around 3.9%. The sequence came from a human donor in good health. Some clones in this sample may be carry-over from other donors' samples. The V call is TRBV25-1, the J call TRBJ1-1; 10 nucleotides align to TRBD1. The sequencing input was PBMCs. The CDR3, as DNA: TGTGCCAGCAGTGAGGGACAGGGGTATGACACTGAAGCTTTCTTT. Translated: CASSEGQGYDTEAFF.